A single sample is the source of the 24 T cell receptor beta chains below, sequenced in a study of cytomegalovirus exposure and HLA in healthy donors. The PCR was carried out with 60 Vbeta primers and 13 Jbeta primers. The assay was immunoSEQ multiplex PCR, and TCRdb's table has in-frame clones only and misses some. This table holds about 160,000 clones, over 60% found once. Sequencing input: PBMCs. These receptors were obtained from a young woman in good health and CMV-seronegative.

The chain uses TRBV28 and TRBJ2-1, with 11 bases that match TRBD2. Germline-derived CDR1 and CDR2 are MDHEN and SYDVKM. V lost 6 bases and J lost 7; bases outside the gene matches: 8. The CDR3 is made up of 15 amino acids. The CDR3 DNA reads TGTGCCAGCAGACCCACTAGCGGGAGTCGGAATGAGCAGTTCTTC. This codes for CASRPTSGSRNEQFF.

The chain employs TRBV6-6 and TRBJ1-6; TRBD1 agrees at 9 bases. The CDR3 has 15 residues. Germline values: CDR1 MNHNY, CDR2 SVGAGI (reference sequence). Germline trimming cut 3 bases from V and 9 bases from J; bases unmatched to any gene: 6. Here the CDR3 DNA reads TGTGCCAGCAGTTATACAGGGGGCAAGGGTTCACCCCTCCACTTT. Its translation is CASSYTGGKGSPLHF.

The J gene is TRBJ1-1, the V gene TRBV7-9; D is undetermined. Germline V gene lookup returns CDR1 SEHNR and CDR2 FQNEAQ (reference sequence). The CDR3 length is 13 residues. V lost 7 bases to trimming and J lost 6 bases, with 15 bases between them. CDR3 DNA sequence: TGTGCCAGCACCGAGAGAGGGAGCGCTGAAGCTTTCTTT. Amino acid sequence: CASTERGSAEAFF.

V and J are TRBV30 and TRBJ2-5; the match to TRBD2 covers 11 bases. Germline CDR1 and CDR2: GTSNPN and SVGIG (reference sequence). Trimming took 4 bases from V and 5 from J; bases not matched to a gene: 9. The CDR3 contains 15 residues. The CDR3: CAWTISGRAGETQYF. The CDR3 region has the DNA TGTGCCTGGACCATTAGCGGGAGGGCCGGGGAGACCCAGTACTTC.

V is TRBV4-1 and J is TRBJ2-7; 7 bases fit TRBD1. Germline CDR1 and CDR2: MGHRA and YSYEKL. V lost 1 base, J lost 3 bases, and 18 bases stayed unmatched. The CDR3 covers 19 residues. The CDR3 here is CASSQGSLNRQGTDYEQYF. In nucleotides, the CDR3 is TGCGCCAGCAGCCAAGGATCCCTAAATCGACAGGGTACGGACTACGAGCAGTACTTC.

This chain links TRBV30 with TRBJ1-3; D gene uncertain. Deletions cut 8 bases from V and 2 bases from J, with 10 bases between. This CDR3 is built from 12 residues. Germline V gene data show CDR1 as GTSNPN and CDR2 as SVGIG (reference sequence). CDR3 protein: CAGLRTGNTIYF. The CDR3 DNA is TGTGCCGGCCTCAGAACTGGAAACACCATATATTTT.

The chain recombines TRBV7-8 with TRBJ2-1, with 10 positions matching TRBD2. The length of the CDR3 is 16 residues. Germline CDR1 reads SGHVS; CDR2 reads FQNEAQ. The V and J ends lost 5 bases and 1 base, in that order; junction bases with no gene match: 5. CDR3 region: CASSPLAGLSYNEQFF. DNA of the CDR3: TGTGCCAGCAGCCCACTAGCGGGGTTGTCCTACAATGAGCAGTTCTTC.

This clone appeared a few times. This chain connects TRBV11-2 to TRBJ2-7; D unclear. The CDR3 contains 11 residues. CDR1 and CDR2 from the germline V gene are SGHAT and FQNNGV. Trimming pared 0 bases from V and 11 bases from J, leaving 8 bases between. The CDR3 sequence: CASSLEATEYF. Written as DNA, the CDR3 is TGTGCCAGCAGCTTAGAAGCAACCGAGTACTTC.

This clone appeared a single time. V gene TRBV7-6 combines with J gene TRBJ2-5; D is possibly TRBD2 (5 bases). Germline-derived CDR1 and CDR2 are SGHVS and FNYEAQ. V lost 2 bases to trimming and J lost 2 bases, with 9 bases between them. The CDR3 is 14 residues long. The CDR3 is CASSLSPGQETQYF. CDR3 nucleotides: TGTGCCAGCAGCTTATCTCCGGGGCAAGAGACCCAGTACTTC.

The chain links TRBV23-1 to TRBJ1-2; D ambiguous. TRBV23-1 has ORF status, its function being uncertain. Trimming removed 4 bases from V and 6 bases from J, with 18 bases in between. The CDR3 spans 15 residues. The CDR3 is CASSREGSGRHGYTF. For the CDR3, the DNA is TGCGCCAGCAGTCGGGAGGGTTCAGGTCGTCATGGCTACACCTTC.

Notes on this clone: This specimen includes other DNA sequences encoding the same CDR3. The V call is TRBV29-1, the J call TRBJ1-1; D ambiguous. The CDR3 spans 16 residues. Trimming took 2 bases from V and 2 from J, leaving 18 bases between them. The V gene's germline CDR1 is SQVTM and CDR2 ANQGSEA. CDR3 sequence: CSVERRGDRINTEAFF. The CDR3 nucleotides read TGCAGCGTTGAACGACGGGGAGATCGAATTAACACTGAAGCTTTCTTT. The complete variable domain, with remaining parts taken from reference TRBV29-1 and TRBJ1-1, reads SAVISQKPSRDICQRGTSLTIQCQVDSQVTMMFWYRQQPGQSLTLIATANQGSEATYESGFVIDKFPISRPNLTFSTLTVSNMSPEDSSIYLCSVERRGDRINTEAFFGQGTRLTVV.

This clone was picked up one time. The chain couples TRBV6-5 to TRBJ1-1, with D possibly matching TRBD1 (5 bases). This CDR3 contains 14 residues. Trimming took 6 bases from V and 2 from J, leaving 13 bases between them. The V gene's germline CDR1 is MNHEY and CDR2 SVGAGI. The CDR3 DNA sequence: TGTGCCAGCAGCTATCTCACAGGAAACACTGAAGCTTTCTTT. Translating gives CASSYLTGNTEAFF.

The chain uses TRBV2 and TRBJ2-7; D is uncertain. Germline V gene sequence: CDR1 SNHLY, CDR2 FYNNEI. The CDR3 is 12 residues long. Trimming removed 4 bases at V and 4 bases at J, with 8 bases between. The CDR3 nucleotides are TGTGCCAGCAGTGTTTCCCCATACGAGCAGTACTTC. It translates to CASSVSPYEQYF.

This clone showed up just a few times. V is TRBV6-4 and J is TRBJ1-2, with D perhaps TRBD1 (5 bases). Trimming stripped 2 bases from V and 12 bases from J, with 16 bases between. Germline loops: CDR1 MRHNA, CDR2 SNTAGT. The CDR3 sequence is 13 residues long. The CDR3, as DNA: TGTGCCAGCAGTGACCGCCCCCAGGGCGCTCACACCTTC. It translates to CASSDRPQGAHTF.

The chain combines TRBV4-1 with TRBJ1-1; 8 bases are shared with TRBD1. The CDR3 runs 15 residues. With 2 bases clipped from V and 1 base from J, the junction kept 3 bases outside the gene matches. From germline, CDR1 is MGHRA and CDR2 YSYEKL. Here the CDR3 reads CASSQRQGTNTEAFF. For the CDR3, the DNA is TGCGCCAGCAGCCAAAGACAGGGGACGAACACTGAAGCTTTCTTT.

The rearrangement joins TRBV4-1 to TRBJ1-2, with D perhaps TRBD1 (5 bases). Germline assignment: CDR1 MGHRA and CDR2 YSYEKL. This CDR3 has 14 amino acids. Trimming removed 3 bases from V and 2 bases from J, with 10 bases in between. DNA for the CDR3: TGCGCCAGCAGCCACCGGACAAGAAACTATGGCTACACCTTC. It is translated as CASSHRTRNYGYTF.

In this sample, this clone turned up a few times. DNA of the CDR3: TGTGCCAGCTCATCCTTCACAGGGGCAGATACGCAGTATTTT. It codes for CASSSFTGADTQYF. The chain employs TRBV18 and TRBJ2-3; 7 nucleotides line up with TRBD1. The germline gives CDR1 KGHSH, CDR2 LQKENI. V was pared by 5 bases and J by 4 bases, with 6 bases of the junction left unmatched. The CDR3 is made up of 14 amino acids.

This chain uses TRBV27 with TRBJ1-3, with 8 bases aligning to TRBD1. Trimming cost V 6 bases and J 2 bases; bases outside gene matches: 3. Per germline, CDR1 MNHEY and CDR2 SMNVEV (reference sequence). The CDR3 sequence is 14 residues long. In DNA, the CDR3 is TGTGCCAGCAGCTTACAGGGGGCTGGAAACACCATATATTTT. Translated: CASSLQGAGNTIYF.

J is TRBJ2-7 and V is TRBV5-1; 11 nucleotides line up with TRBD2. J lost 2 bases, V lost 0 bases, and 4 bases had no gene match. CDR1 and CDR2 (germline): SGHRS, YFSETQ. This CDR3 is 16 amino acids long. CDR3 DNA sequence: TGCGCCAGCAGCTTGGACGGACTAGCGGGCACCTACGAGCAGTACTTC. Its translation: CASSLDGLAGTYEQYF.

V usage is TRBV4-3 and J usage is TRBJ1-4; 8 bases are shared with TRBD1. This CDR3 contains 17 residues. V trimming: 4 bases; J trimming: 4 bases; junction bases outside the gene matches: 11. The germline V gene encodes CDR1 LGHNA and CDR2 YSLEER. CDR3 in DNA: TGCGCCAGCAGCCCGGGGTTCAGGGGGCAGGTTAATGAAAAACTGTTTTTT. It encodes CASSPGFRGQVNEKLFF.

This rearrangement joins TRBV6-5 to TRBJ1-2, with D perhaps matching TRBD1 (6 bases). The ends were cut back, 8 bases at V and 7 bases at J, with 20 bases in the middle. The CDR3 is 14 residues long. Germline lookup yields CDR1 MNHEY and CDR2 SVGAGI. In DNA, the CDR3 is TGTGCCAGCTGTTCAATTACAGGGTATTCTGGCTACACCTTC. Translating gives CASCSITGYSGYTF.

The rearrangement uses TRBV7-9 and TRBJ1-2; 7 nucleotides agree with TRBD1. J lost 6 bases, V lost 5 bases, and 6 bases had no gene match. The CDR3 is 13 residues long. Germline assignment: CDR1 SEHNR and CDR2 FQNEAQ (reference sequence). The CDR3 DNA follows: TGTGCCAGCAGCCGCACCACAGGGGATGGCTACACCTTC. Translated, it gives CASSRTTGDGYTF.

This clone was observed a single time. J is TRBJ1-2 and V is TRBV4-1; 8 nucleotides align to TRBD1. The V and J ends lost 4 bases and 4 bases, in that order; junction bases with no gene match: 14. This CDR3 contains 17 residues. CDR1 is MGHRA and CDR2 is YSYEKL in the germline V gene. The DNA for the CDR3 is TGCGCCAGCAGCCCCTACCCCTTTGCAGGGGGCGCCTATGGCTACACCTTC. Protein sequence: CASSPYPFAGGAYGYTF.

V usage is TRBV27 and J usage is TRBJ2-7; TRBD1 might be the D (6 bases). V was shortened by 4 bases and J by 0 bases, with 7 bases between the two germline ends. The CDR3 has 13 amino acids. From germline, CDR1 is MNHEY and CDR2 SMNVEV (reference sequence). The CDR3 here is CASSYRVSYEQYF. CDR3 in DNA: TGTGCCAGCAGTTACAGGGTCTCCTACGAGCAGTACTTC.